One sample yielded the 28 T cell receptor beta chains listed below, sequenced in a study of cytomegalovirus exposure and HLA in healthy donors. It was with 60 Vbeta and 13 Jbeta primers that the PCR ran. Sequenced by immunoSEQ multiplex PCR; TCRdb stores in-frame clones only, minus some. The sample includes some 180,000 clones, approximately 80% seen only once; the top ten take roughly an eighth. The specimen was PBMCs. These receptors were collected from a woman aged 25-40 years in good health and CMV-seropositive.

The genes are TRBV29-1 and TRBJ2-5; TRBD2 matches at 9 bases. The junction had 5 bases not matched to a gene; V was cut back by 4 bases and J by 5 bases. This CDR3 has 13 amino acids. CDR1 is SQVTM and CDR2 is ANQGSEA in the germline V gene. The CDR3 DNA reads TGCAGCGTTGGCGGCGGGGGGGGCGAGACCCAGTACTTC. It yields the protein CSVGGGGGETQYF.

The chain has TRBV7-2 and TRBJ2-5; the D is unclear. The J call may be faulty, since TRBJ2-7 better matches the DNA end. The CDR3 loop spans 16 amino acids. The V gene's germline CDR1 is SGHTA and CDR2 FQGNSA. CDR3 bases: TGTGCCAGCAGCTTAGCGCCCGTCTGGGCCTCCTACGAGCAGTACTTC. This sequence encodes CASSLAPVWASYEQYF.

V gene TRBV28 combines with J gene TRBJ1-2, with 8 bases that match TRBD1. The CDR3 sequence is 15 residues long. V gave up 4 bases and J gave up 4 bases; unmatched junction bases: 8. The V gene's germline CDR1 is MDHEN and CDR2 SYDVKM. The CDR3 bases are TGTGCCAGCAGTTCCCGGACAGGGTGGGGCTATGGCTACACCTTC. It is translated as CASSSRTGWGYGYTF.

Here the CDR3 reads CASSQDLTGARLFNYGYTF. The CDR3, as DNA: TGCGCCAGCAGCCAAGATCTCACAGGGGCCAGGCTATTTAACTATGGCTACACCTTC. V and J are TRBV4-3 and TRBJ1-2, with 7 bases matching TRBD1. The CDR3 loop spans 19 amino acids. V was pared by 0 bases and J by 1 base, with 14 bases of the junction left unmatched. Germline-derived CDR1 and CDR2 are LGHNA and YSLEER.

The J gene is TRBJ1-5, the V gene TRBV19; 9 bases agree with TRBD1. CDR1 and CDR2 (germline): LNHDA, SQIVND (reference sequence). V was pared by 5 bases and J by 6 bases, with 5 bases of the junction left unmatched. CDR3 length: 14 residues. CDR3 in amino acids: CASSHGTGSQPQHF. CDR3 bases: TGTGCCAGTAGTCACGGGACAGGGAGTCAGCCCCAGCATTTT.

In nucleotides, the CDR3 is TGCGCCAGCTCAGATACTACCCGGTTTAACAATGAGCAGTTCTTC. Its protein product is CASSDTTRFNNEQFF. The chain links TRBV5-1 to TRBJ2-1; D is unresolved. V lost 7 bases and J lost 5, with 19 bases in between. This CDR3 contains 15 residues. Germline loops: CDR1 SGHRS, CDR2 YFSETQ.

J is TRBJ1-5 and V is TRBV27; D might be TRBD1 (5 bases). The CDR3 has 15 residues. CDR1 and CDR2 from the germline V gene are MNHEY and SMNVEV (reference sequence). V lost 7 bases and J 5 bases, leaving 18 bases between the germline ends. The CDR3 loop is CASKSQPRGDQPQHF. In DNA form, the CDR3 reads TGTGCCAGCAAGTCCCAACCTCGGGGGGATCAGCCCCAGCATTTT.

The CDR3: CASSASGGANEKLFF. The CDR3 DNA reads TGTGCCAGTAGTGCCAGCGGAGGGGCTAATGAAAAACTGTTTTTT. The chain couples TRBV19 to TRBJ1-4, with TRBD1 as a possible D gene (5 bases). Per germline, CDR1 LNHDA and CDR2 SQIVND (reference sequence). The CDR3 extends over 15 amino acids. Trimming left V 5 bases short and J 3 bases short, with 13 bases between.

The chain is built from TRBV6-5 and TRBJ1-1; perhaps TRBD1 as D (6 bases). Trimming left V 7 bases short and J 6 bases short, with 9 bases between. The germline V gene has CDR1 MNHEY and CDR2 SVGAGI. This CDR3 comprises 11 residues. CDR3 amino acids: CASIRGSEAFF. CDR3 bases: TGTGCCAGCATCAGGGGATCTGAAGCTTTCTTT.

The rearrangement links TRBV27 to TRBJ1-5, with D perhaps matching TRBD1 (6 bases). The V and J ends lost 10 bases and 7 bases respectively, with 17 bases between them. There are 13 residues in the CDR3. CDR1 is MNHEY and CDR2 is SMNVEV in the germline V gene (reference sequence). CDR3 region: CATQETGGQPQHF. DNA of the CDR3: TGTGCCACACAAGAGACAGGAGGCCAGCCCCAGCATTTT.

This clone has more than one count but fewer than ten. V usage is TRBV2 and J usage is TRBJ2-1; the D is unclear. The germline CDR1 and CDR2 sequences are SNHLY and FYNNEI. The V end lost 3 bases, the J end lost 9 bases, and 15 bases lay between the germline ends. The length of the CDR3 is 14 residues. The DNA for the CDR3 is TGTGCCAGCAGTGATCCGACTTCTGAGGTTGAGCAGTTCTTC. The encoded protein is CASSDPTSEVEQFF.

The chain is built from TRBV7-9 and TRBJ2-1, with TRBD2 matching 13 bases. There are 17 residues in the CDR3. Germline V lookup: CDR1 SEHNR, CDR2 FQNEAQ (reference sequence). Germline trimming cut 5 bases from V and 6 bases from J; bases unmatched to any gene: 10. CDR3 amino acids: CASSHRLAGGGRNEQFF. The CDR3 region has the DNA TGTGCCAGCAGCCACAGACTAGCGGGAGGTGGCCGCAATGAGCAGTTCTTC.

The chain links TRBV19 to TRBJ1-5; D perhaps matches TRBD1 (6 bases). CDR3 size: 13 residues. V was clipped by 6 bases and J by 11 bases, with 17 bases between them. In germline, CDR1 is LNHDA, CDR2 SQIVND (reference sequence). DNA of the CDR3: TGTGCCAGTAGCGGGACACCCGTTCGGACCCAGCATTTT. It codes for CASSGTPVRTQHF.

The chain couples TRBV5-1 to TRBJ1-1, with D possibly TRBD1 on 5 matching bases. Deletions cut 0 bases from V and 3 bases from J, with 9 bases between. The CDR3 length is 14 residues. Germline V gene lookup returns CDR1 SGHRS and CDR2 YFSETQ. CDR3 coding DNA: TGCGCCAGCAGCTTGGATCGGGGGGACACTGAAGCTTTCTTT. Translation gives CASSLDRGDTEAFF.

The chain employs TRBV11-2 and TRBJ2-5; the D gene is possibly TRBD2 (6 bases). Germline CDR1 SGHAT, CDR2 FQNNGV. The CDR3 has 15 amino acids. The ends were cut back, 1 base at V and 1 base at J, with 10 bases in the middle. The CDR3: CASSLGPTSQETQYF. Written as DNA, the CDR3 is TGTGCCAGCAGCTTAGGACCGACTAGCCAAGAGACCCAGTACTTC.

The chain links TRBV4-3 to TRBJ2-3, with 8 positions matching TRBD1. Trimming at V came to 0 bases and at J to 5 bases, leaving 10 bases not matched to a gene. The germline V gene encodes CDR1 LGHNA and CDR2 YSLEER. This CDR3 spans 17 amino acids. CDR3 DNA sequence: TGCGCCAGCAGCCAAGATGTGGGCAGGGGGCTGGGAGATACGCAGTATTTT. This gives the protein CASSQDVGRGLGDTQYF.

The J gene is TRBJ2-7, the V gene TRBV18; TRBD2 matches at 14 bases. Germline-derived CDR1 and CDR2 are KGHSH and LQKENI. This CDR3 is built from 16 residues. V dropped 0 bases and J dropped 7; count of bases not matched to a gene: 5. CDR3 in DNA: TGTGCCAGCTCACCACCGACTAGCGGGGGGGTTAGGGAGCAGTACTTC. Residues: CASSPPTSGGVREQYF.

About this clone: The same CDR3 is also encoded by other DNA sequences in this sample. The chain joins TRBV19 to TRBJ1-2; possible D gene TRBD1, 5 bases. The CDR3 runs 15 residues. Germline values: CDR1 LNHDA, CDR2 SQIVND (reference sequence). V dropped 3 bases and J dropped 5 bases, with 16 bases sitting between them. The DNA for the CDR3 is TGTGCCAGTAGTATCGGAGGGACGGGGGTTTATGGCTACACCTTC. Encoded protein: CASSIGGTGVYGYTF.

J is TRBJ2-2 and V is TRBV7-9; D may be TRBD2 (7 bases). CDR1 SEHNR and CDR2 FQNEAQ come from the germline V gene (reference sequence). This CDR3 comprises 16 residues. The V end was cut by 5 bases, the J end by 6 bases, with 19 bases between. The CDR3 is CASSPGGPGKAGELFF. The CDR3 coding sequence is TGTGCCAGCAGCCCCGGGGGGCCAGGGAAGGCCGGGGAGCTGTTTTTT.

The chain employs TRBV7-8 and TRBJ1-2; 8 bases map to TRBD1. This CDR3 has 14 residues. Germline V CDR1 and CDR2: SGHVS, FQNEAQ. V lost 0 bases, J lost 5 bases, and 2 bases stayed unmatched. In DNA form, the CDR3 reads TGTGCCAGCAGCTTAGCGCGACAGGGGTATGGCTACACCTTC. Its protein product is CASSLARQGYGYTF.

The chain employs TRBV4-3 and TRBJ2-7, with D perhaps matching TRBD2 (5 bases). Germline loops: CDR1 LGHNA, CDR2 YSLEER. Trimming pared 2 bases from V and 2 bases from J, leaving 13 bases between. This CDR3 is 15 amino acids long. CDR3 sequence (DNA): TGCGCCAGCAGCCAACGTCTGGAGCGGACCTACGAGCAGTACTTC. Its translation is CASSQRLERTYEQYF.

The chain combines TRBV9 with TRBJ1-1; the match to TRBD1 covers 9 bases. Germline V CDR1 and CDR2: SGDLS, YYNGEE. V dropped 2 bases and J dropped 2; count of bases not matched to a gene: 1. CDR3 length equals 14 residues. CDR3 residues: CASSVTGGNTEAFF. DNA for the CDR3: TGTGCCAGCAGCGTCACAGGGGGCAACACTGAAGCTTTCTTT.

V is TRBV5-1 and J is TRBJ1-1, with 10 bases aligning to TRBD1. This CDR3 region has 17 residues. The trim removed 5 bases at V and 0 bases at J, leaving 10 bases unmatched. Germline V gene lookup returns CDR1 SGHRS and CDR2 YFSETQ. The chain's CDR3 is CASSRQGAIVMNTEAFF. The CDR3 DNA reads as TGCGCCAGCAGTCGACAGGGGGCTATCGTCATGAACACTGAAGCTTTCTTT.

This rearrangement joins TRBV28 to TRBJ2-7, with 10 bases lining up with TRBD1. After removal of 4 bases from V and 4 bases from J, the junction contained 10 bases not matched to a gene. Germline V gene lookup returns CDR1 MDHEN and CDR2 SYDVKM. The CDR3 is 16 residues long. CDR3 region: CASSSPPRQGAYEQYF. CDR3 nucleotide sequence: TGTGCCAGCAGTTCTCCCCCCCGACAGGGGGCTTACGAGCAGTACTTC. Full variable domain (outside the CDR3, taken from reference TRBV28 and TRBJ2-7): DVKVTQSSRYLVKRTGEKVFLECVQDMDHENMFWYRQDPGLGLRLIYFSYDVKMKEKGDIPEGYSVSREKKERFSLILESASTNQTSMYLCASSSPPRQGAYEQYFGPGTRLTVT.

The chain recombines TRBV4-3 with TRBJ1-4, with unresolved D. Per germline, CDR1 LGHNA and CDR2 YSLEER. This CDR3 spans 14 amino acids. Trimming removed 4 bases at V and 3 bases at J, with 9 bases between. The CDR3 reads CASSLEAANEKLFF. The CDR3, as DNA: TGCGCCAGCAGCCTGGAGGCAGCTAATGAAAAACTGTTTTTT.

CDR3 loop: CASSPDRGPEQYF. CDR3 nucleotide sequence: TGTGCCAGCAGCCCGGACAGGGGGCCCGAGCAGTACTTC. This chain joins TRBV11-2 and TRBJ2-7; 11 bases are shared with TRBD1. Per the germline V gene, CDR1 is SGHAT and CDR2 is FQNNGV. The CDR3 has 13 amino acids. The trim removed 5 bases at V and 6 bases at J, leaving 3 bases unmatched.

This clone was observed a single time. J is TRBJ1-4 and V is TRBV4-1; D uncertain. Germline loops: CDR1 MGHRA, CDR2 YSYEKL. The CDR3 runs to 16 residues. V lost 4 bases and J lost 3, with 15 bases in between. Here the CDR3 reads CASSPQGREANEKLFF. DNA of the CDR3: TGCGCCAGCAGCCCTCAAGGCCGGGAGGCTAATGAAAAACTGTTTTTT.

J is TRBJ2-1 and V is TRBV27; the match to TRBD2 covers 7 bases. CDR3 size: 17 residues. Germline V gene sequence: CDR1 MNHEY, CDR2 SMNVEV (reference sequence). V dropped 3 bases and J dropped 4; count of bases not matched to a gene: 12. For the CDR3, the DNA is TGTGCCAGCAGTTTGGGGGTGGAGCTAGCGGATTACAATGAGCAGTTCTTC. It encodes CASSLGVELADYNEQFF.